This T cell receptor (beta chain) derives from a study of T cell repertoires in cytomegalovirus infection. On the study more broadly: Based on public TCR beta signatures, there were indications of CMV infection and of a matching HLA type.

Whole-study findings and limits: Dominant in the ex vivo response were TCR beta clonotypes restricted by HLA-C and specific for CMV.

MiXCR, run by TCRdb on the reads, gives a single entry per CDR3 protein. The data hold about 920,000 distinct CDR3 sequences, with around 29% observed a single time. Germline loops: CDR1 MNHEY, CDR2 SMNVEV (reference sequence). V lost 5 bases, J lost 5 bases, and 12 bases lay in between. The CDR3 is 13 residues long. Turning to this clonotype: Its antigen is not identified.

The gene calls are TRBV27 and TRBJ2-5, with TRBD1 as a possible D gene (6 bases). The receptor was derived from a human donor in good health (CMV status not recorded). Some clones in this sample may be carry-over from other donors' samples. This sample comprised cultured CD8+ T cells from PBMCs, obtained from culture after CMV antigen stimulation. The CDR3 sequence is CASSTGFFETQYF. The CDR3 DNA is TGTGCCAGCAGTACAGGGTTTTTTGAGACCCAGTACTTC.